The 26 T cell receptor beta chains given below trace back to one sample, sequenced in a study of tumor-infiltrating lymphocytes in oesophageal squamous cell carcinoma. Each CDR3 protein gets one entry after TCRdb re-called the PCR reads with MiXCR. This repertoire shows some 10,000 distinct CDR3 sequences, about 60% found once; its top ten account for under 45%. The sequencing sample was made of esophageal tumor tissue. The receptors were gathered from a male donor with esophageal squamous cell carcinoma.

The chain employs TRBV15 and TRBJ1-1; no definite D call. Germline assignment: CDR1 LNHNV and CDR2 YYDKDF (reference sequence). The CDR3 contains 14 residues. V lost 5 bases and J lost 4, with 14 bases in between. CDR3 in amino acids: CATSGPAYGTEAFF. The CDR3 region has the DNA TGTGCCACCAGCGGGCCAGCCTACGGCACTGAAGCTTTCTTT.

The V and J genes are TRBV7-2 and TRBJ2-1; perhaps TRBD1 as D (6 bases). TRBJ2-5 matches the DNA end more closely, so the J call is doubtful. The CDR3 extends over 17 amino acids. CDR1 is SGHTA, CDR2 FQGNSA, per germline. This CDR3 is CASSSPYRVLSGETQYF. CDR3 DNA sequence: TGTGCCAGCAGCTCGCCTTACAGGGTATTAAGTGGAGAGACCCAGTACTTC.

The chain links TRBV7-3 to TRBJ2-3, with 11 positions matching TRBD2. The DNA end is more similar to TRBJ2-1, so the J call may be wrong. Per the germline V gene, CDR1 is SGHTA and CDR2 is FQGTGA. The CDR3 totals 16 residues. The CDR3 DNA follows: TGTGCCAGCAGCAATAGCGGGGGGGCTACTTACAATGAGCAGTTCTTC. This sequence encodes CASSNSGGATYNEQFF.

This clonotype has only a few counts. The DNA of the CDR3 is TGTGCCAGCAGCTCCCCCGGGGATACCTACGAGCAGTACTTC. Translating gives CASSSPGDTYEQYF. J is TRBJ2-3 and V is TRBV7-2, with a possible D match to TRBD2 (5 bases). The tail of the sequence fits TRBJ2-7 better, so the J call may be wrong. Germline lookup yields CDR1 SGHTA and CDR2 FQGNSA. The length of the CDR3 is 14 residues.

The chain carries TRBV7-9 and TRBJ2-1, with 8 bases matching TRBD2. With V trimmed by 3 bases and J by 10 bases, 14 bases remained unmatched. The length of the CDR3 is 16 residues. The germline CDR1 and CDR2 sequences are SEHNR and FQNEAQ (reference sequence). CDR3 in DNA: TGTGCCAGCAGCTTGGCGACGAGCGGGGGCTGGGGCGAGCAGTTCTTC. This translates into CASSLATSGGWGEQFF.

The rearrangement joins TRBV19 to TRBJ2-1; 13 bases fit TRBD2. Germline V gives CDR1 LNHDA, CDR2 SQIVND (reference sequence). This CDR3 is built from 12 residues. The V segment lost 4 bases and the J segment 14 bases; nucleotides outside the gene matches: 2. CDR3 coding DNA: TGTGCCAGTAGTACTACTAGCGGGAGGGAGTTCTTC. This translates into CASSTTSGREFF. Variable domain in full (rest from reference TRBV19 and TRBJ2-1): DGGITQSPKYLFRKEGQNVTLSCEQNLNHDAMYWYRQDPGQGLRLIYYSQIVNDFQKGDIAEGYSVSREKKESFPLTVTSAQKNPTAFYLCASSTTSGREFFGPGTRLTVL.

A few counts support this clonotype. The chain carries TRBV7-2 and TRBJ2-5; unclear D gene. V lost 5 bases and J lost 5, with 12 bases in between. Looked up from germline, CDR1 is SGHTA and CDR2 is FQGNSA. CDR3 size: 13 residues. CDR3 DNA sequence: TGTGCCAGCAGCCTCGAGTTCAGCGAGACCCAGTACTTC. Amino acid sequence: CASSLEFSETQYF.

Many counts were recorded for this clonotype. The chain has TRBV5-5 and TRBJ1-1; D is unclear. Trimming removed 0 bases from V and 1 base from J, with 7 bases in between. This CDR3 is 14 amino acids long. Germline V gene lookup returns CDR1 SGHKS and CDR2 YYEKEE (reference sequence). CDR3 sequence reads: CASSLDVSNTEAFF. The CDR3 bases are TGTGCCAGCAGCTTGGATGTCTCGAACACTGAAGCTTTCTTT.

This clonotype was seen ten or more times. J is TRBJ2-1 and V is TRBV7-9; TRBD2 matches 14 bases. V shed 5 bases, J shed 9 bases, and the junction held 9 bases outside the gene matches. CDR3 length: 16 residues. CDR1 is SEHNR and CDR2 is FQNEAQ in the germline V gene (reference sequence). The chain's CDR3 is CASSPRTSGRNVEQFF. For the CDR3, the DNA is TGTGCCAGCAGCCCGCGGACTAGCGGGAGGAATGTTGAGCAGTTCTTC. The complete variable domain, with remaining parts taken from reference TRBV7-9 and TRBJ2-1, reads DTGVSQNPRHKITKRGQNVTFRCDPISEHNRLYWYRQTLGQGPEFLTYFQNEAQLEKSRLLSDRFSAERPKGSFSTLEIQRTEQGDSAMYLCASSPRTSGRNVEQFFGPGTRLTVL.

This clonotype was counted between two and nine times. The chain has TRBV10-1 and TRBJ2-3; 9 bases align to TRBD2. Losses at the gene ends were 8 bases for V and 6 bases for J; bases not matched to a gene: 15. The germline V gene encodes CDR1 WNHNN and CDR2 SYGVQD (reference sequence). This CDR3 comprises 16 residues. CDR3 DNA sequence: TGCGCCAGCGATAATCTGACTAGCGGATCTTGCGATACGCAGTATTTT. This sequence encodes CASDNLTSGSCDTQYF.

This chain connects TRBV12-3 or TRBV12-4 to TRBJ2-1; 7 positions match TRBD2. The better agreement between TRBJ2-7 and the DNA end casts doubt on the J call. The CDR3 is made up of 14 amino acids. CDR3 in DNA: TGTGCCAGCACCCGCCGGGGGAGGGGCGTTGAGCAGTACTTC. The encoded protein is CASTRRGRGVEQYF.

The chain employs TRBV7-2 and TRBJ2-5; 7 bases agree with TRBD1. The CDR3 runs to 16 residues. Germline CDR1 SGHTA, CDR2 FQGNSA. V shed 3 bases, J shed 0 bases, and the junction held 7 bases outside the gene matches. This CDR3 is CASSLGTAKYQETQYF. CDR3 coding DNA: TGTGCCAGCAGCTTGGGGACAGCTAAGTACCAAGAGACCCAGTACTTC.

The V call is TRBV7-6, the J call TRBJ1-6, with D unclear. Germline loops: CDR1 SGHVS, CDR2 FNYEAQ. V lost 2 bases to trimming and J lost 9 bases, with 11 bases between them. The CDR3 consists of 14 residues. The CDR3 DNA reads TGTGCCAGCAGCTTACCCCATCCGATTTCACCCCTCCACTTT. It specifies CASSLPHPISPLHF.

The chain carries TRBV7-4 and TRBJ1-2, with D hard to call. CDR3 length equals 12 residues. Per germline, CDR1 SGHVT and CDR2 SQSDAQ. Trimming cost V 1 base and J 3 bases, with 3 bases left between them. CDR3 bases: TGTGCCAGCAGCTTAGTGGACTATGGCTACACCTTC. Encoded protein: CASSLVDYGYTF.

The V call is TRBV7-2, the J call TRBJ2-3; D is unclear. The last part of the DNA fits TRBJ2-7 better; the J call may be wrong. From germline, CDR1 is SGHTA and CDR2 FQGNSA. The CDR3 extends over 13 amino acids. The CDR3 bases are TGTGCCAGCAGCTTGGTGACAATAGCCGAGCAGTACTTC. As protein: CASSLVTIAEQYF.

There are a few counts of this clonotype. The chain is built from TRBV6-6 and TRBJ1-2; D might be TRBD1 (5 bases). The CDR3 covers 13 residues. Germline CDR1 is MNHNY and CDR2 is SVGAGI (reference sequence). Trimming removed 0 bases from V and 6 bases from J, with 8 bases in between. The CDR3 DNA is TGTGCCAGCAGTTACTCTGCAGGGAATGGCTACACCTTC. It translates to CASSYSAGNGYTF.

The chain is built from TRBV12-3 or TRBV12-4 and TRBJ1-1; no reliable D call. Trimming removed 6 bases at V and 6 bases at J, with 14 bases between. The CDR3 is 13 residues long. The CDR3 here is CASSPGPVPEAFF. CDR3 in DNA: TGTGCCAGCAGCCCCGGGCCAGTTCCTGAAGCTTTCTTT.

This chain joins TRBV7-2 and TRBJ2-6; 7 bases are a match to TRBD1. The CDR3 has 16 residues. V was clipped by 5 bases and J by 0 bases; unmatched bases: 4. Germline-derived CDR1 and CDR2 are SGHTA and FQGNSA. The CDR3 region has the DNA TGTGCCAGCAGCAGGACAGGTACCTCTGGGGCCAACGTCCTGACTTTC. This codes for CASSRTGTSGANVLTF.

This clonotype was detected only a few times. CDR3 nucleotides: TGTGCCAGCAGCTTATTCCCGGGGAACACTGAAGCTTTCTTT. This sequence encodes CASSLFPGNTEAFF. V gene TRBV7-4 combines with J gene TRBJ1-1; the D is unclear. The CDR3 covers 14 residues. With 2 bases removed from V and 1 base from J, the gap between germline ends came to 8 bases. The germline gives CDR1 SGHVT, CDR2 SQSDAQ.

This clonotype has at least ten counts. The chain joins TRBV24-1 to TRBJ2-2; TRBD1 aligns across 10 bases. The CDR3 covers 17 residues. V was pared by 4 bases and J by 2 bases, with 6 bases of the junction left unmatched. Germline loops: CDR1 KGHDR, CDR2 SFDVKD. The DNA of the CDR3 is TGTGCCACCAGTGACCCGGGACAGGGGAGTAACACCGGGGAGCTGTTTTTT. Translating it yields CATSDPGQGSNTGELFF.

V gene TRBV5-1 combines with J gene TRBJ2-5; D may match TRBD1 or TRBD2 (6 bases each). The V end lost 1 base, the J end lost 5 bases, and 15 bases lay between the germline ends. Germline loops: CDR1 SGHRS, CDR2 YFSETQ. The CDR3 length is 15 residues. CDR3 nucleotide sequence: TGCGCCAGCAGCTTGTATGGGGGGCAGGTGGAGACCCAGTACTTC. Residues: CASSLYGGQVETQYF.

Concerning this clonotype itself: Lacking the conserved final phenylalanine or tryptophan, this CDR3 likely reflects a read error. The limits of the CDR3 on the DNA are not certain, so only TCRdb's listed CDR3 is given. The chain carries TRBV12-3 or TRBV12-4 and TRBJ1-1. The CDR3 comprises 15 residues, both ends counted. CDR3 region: CASSLAVRREQFFGQ.

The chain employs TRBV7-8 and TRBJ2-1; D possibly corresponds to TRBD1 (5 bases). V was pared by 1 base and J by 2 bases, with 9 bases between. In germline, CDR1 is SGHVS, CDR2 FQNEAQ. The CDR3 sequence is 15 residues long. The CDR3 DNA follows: TGTGCCAGCAGCTTAGGTAGGGGCCCCTACAATGAGCAGTTCTTC. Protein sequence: CASSLGRGPYNEQFF.

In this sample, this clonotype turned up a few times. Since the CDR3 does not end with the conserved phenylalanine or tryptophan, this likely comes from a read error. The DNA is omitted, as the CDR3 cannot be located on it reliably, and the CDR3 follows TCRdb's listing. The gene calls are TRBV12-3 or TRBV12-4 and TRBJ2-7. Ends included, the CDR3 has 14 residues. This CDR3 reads CASSWDIRGYTFGS.

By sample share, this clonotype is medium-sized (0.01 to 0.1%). The CDR3 DNA reads TGTGCCATCCAGGGCTTAAGCTCTGGGGCCAACGTCCTGACTTTC. Translation gives CAIQGLSSGANVLTF. The chain uses TRBV6-1 and TRBJ2-6; TRBD1 might be the D (5 bases). The CDR3 is 15 residues long. CDR1 and CDR2 from the germline V gene are MNHNS and SASEGT. V was pared by 10 bases and J by 0 bases, with 13 bases between.

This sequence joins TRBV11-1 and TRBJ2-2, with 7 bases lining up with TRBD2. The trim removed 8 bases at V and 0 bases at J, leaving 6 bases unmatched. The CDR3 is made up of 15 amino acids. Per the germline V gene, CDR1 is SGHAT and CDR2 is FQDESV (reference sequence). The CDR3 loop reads CASRGRGANTGELFF. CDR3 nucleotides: TGTGCCAGCCGAGGCCGGGGGGCGAACACCGGGGAGCTGTTTTTT.